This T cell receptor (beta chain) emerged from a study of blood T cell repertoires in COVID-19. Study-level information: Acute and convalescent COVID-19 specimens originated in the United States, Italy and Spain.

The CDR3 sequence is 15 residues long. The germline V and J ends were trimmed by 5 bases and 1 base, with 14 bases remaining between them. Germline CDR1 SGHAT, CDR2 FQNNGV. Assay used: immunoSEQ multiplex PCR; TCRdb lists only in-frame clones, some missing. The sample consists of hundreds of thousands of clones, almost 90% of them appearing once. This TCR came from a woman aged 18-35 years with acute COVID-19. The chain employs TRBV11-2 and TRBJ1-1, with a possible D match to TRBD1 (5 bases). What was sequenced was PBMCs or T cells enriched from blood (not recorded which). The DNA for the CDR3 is TGTGCCAGCAGCCCCGGGCGGGGGACGAACACTGAAGCTTTCTTT. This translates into CASSPGRGTNTEAFF. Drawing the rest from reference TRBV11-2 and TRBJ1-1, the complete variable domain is EAGVAQSPRYKIIEKRQSVAFWCNPISGHATLYWYQQILGQGPKLLIQFQNNGVVDDSQLPKDRFSAERLKGVDSTLKIQPAKLEDSAVYLCASSPGRGTNTEAFFGQGTRLTVV.